The clone carrying this T cell receptor beta chain was counted at least ten times. From germline, CDR1 is SNHLY and CDR2 FYNNEI. V was pared by 10 bases and J by 0 bases, with 9 bases of the junction left unmatched. The CDR3 contains 15 residues. Time point indicated: sample taken at primary tumor resection. Sequencing was performed on whole RNA extracted from tumor and nontumor lung tissue, or from frozen PBMC, and the material was left unsorted. Individual TCR cDNA molecules each bore their own unique molecular identifier. Each CDR3 protein is one row after TCRdb ran MiXCR on the 5' RACE reads. This table holds some 21,000 distinct CDR3 sequences, about 3.5% found once. These data come from a study of spatial heterogeneity in lung cancer. Study-wide background: Raw-read counts averaged over ten per unique TCR and UMI combination.

Sequences were derived from PBMCs, sampled at surgery. The origin of this receptor is a female donor with early-stage non-small cell lung cancer. This rearrangement joins TRBV2 to TRBJ2-1; TRBD2 matches 7 bases. The CDR3 loop reads CATQGPGGSYNEQFF. The CDR3, as DNA: TGTGCCACCCAGGGTCCGGGAGGCTCCTACAATGAGCAGTTCTTC.